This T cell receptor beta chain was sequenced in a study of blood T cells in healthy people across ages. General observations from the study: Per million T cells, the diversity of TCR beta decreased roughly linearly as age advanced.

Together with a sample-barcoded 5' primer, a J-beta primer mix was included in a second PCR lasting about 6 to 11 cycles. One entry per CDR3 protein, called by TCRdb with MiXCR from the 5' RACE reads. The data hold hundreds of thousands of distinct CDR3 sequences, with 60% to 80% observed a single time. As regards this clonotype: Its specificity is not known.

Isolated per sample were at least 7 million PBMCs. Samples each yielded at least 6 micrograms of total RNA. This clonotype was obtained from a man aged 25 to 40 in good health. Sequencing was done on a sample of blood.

In nucleotides, the CDR3 is TGCGCCAGCAGCCAACCTCCGTACTACGAGCAGTACTTC. Residues: CASSQPPYYEQYF. J is TRBJ2-7 and V is TRBV4-3; D call uncertain. CDR1 LGHNA and CDR2 YSLEER come from the germline V gene. Trimming took off 2 bases at V and 3 bases at J, with 8 bases between the two ends. CDR3 length equals 13 residues.